The 2 T cell receptor beta chains listed next were all sequenced from one sample in a study of naive and memory T cell subsets. TCR cDNA received a 3' ligated oligonucleotide that carried a UMI. Four PCR rounds used nested alpha and beta constant region primers plus the SP2 primer. One entry per CDR3 protein results from TCRdb running MiXCR on the UMI-ligation and nested PCR reads. Of some 25,000 distinct CDR3 sequences in the sample, roughly 5.5% are singletons; the top ten hold 7.4%. Material for sequencing was blood. Every receptor here comes from an adult in good health.

This clonotype was recorded many times. V and J are TRBV6-6 and TRBJ2-5; tentative D call: TRBD2 (6 bases). The germline gives CDR1 MNHNY, CDR2 SVGAGI (reference sequence). V was clipped by 5 bases and J by 4 bases, with 17 bases between them. CDR3 size: 15 residues. This chain's CDR3 is CASSQSGWRGETQYF. For the CDR3, the DNA is TGTGCCAGCAGTCAATCGGGATGGAGGGGAGAGACCCAGTACTTC.

This clonotype was picked up many times. V usage is TRBV7-2 and J usage is TRBJ2-1; 12 positions match TRBD2. V was clipped by 0 bases and J by 9 bases; unmatched bases: 3. Germline V gene sequence: CDR1 SGHTA, CDR2 FQGNSA. The CDR3 covers 15 residues. The chain's CDR3 is CASSLALAGGGEQFF. CDR3 DNA: TGTGCCAGCAGCTTAGCACTAGCGGGAGGTGGTGAGCAGTTCTTC.